Below, one TCR beta chain is given with its context. Its target is not known. This entry is derived from a study of neoadjuvant anti-PD-1 for oral cavity cancer. Across the study: Non-progressing patients received a fourth nivolumab dose near day 43, then surgery on days 50-56. Study observations and caveats: Pretreatment Treg/Th17 ratio correlated inversely with post-treatment tumor clonality.

TCRdb keeps only in-frame clones here, not all; method: immunoSEQ multiplex PCR. This table holds roughly 14,000 clones, 60% to 75% found once. This CDR3 is 15 amino acids long. Germline values: CDR1 SGDLS, CDR2 YYNGEE. With 0 bases clipped from V and 7 bases from J, the junction kept 6 bases outside the gene matches. Time point noted: after neoadjuvant nivolumab, at surgical resection. This chain joins TRBV9 and TRBJ2-1, with 8 bases matching TRBD1. This TCR derives from a person aged 35-79 years with oral cavity squamous cell carcinoma. Sequences were derived from PBMCs, sampled after nivolumab (anti-PD-1) treatment. DNA of the CDR3: TGTGCCAGCAGCGTAGAAGGGACAGGACTTAATGAGCAGTTCTTC. Its protein is CASSVEGTGLNEQFF. Full variable domain (missing parts from reference TRBV9 and TRBJ2-1): DSGVTQTPKHLITATGQRVTLRCSPRSGDLSVYWYQQSLDQGLQFLIQYYNGEERAKGNILERFSAQQFPDLHSELNLSSLELGDSALYFCASSVEGTGLNEQFFGPGTRLTVL.